The 21 T cell receptor beta chains reported below all come from one sample, sequenced in a study of T cells expressing NK-cell markers. One entry per CDR3 protein, without DNA, is what TCRdb gives after re-calling the 5' RACE reads. The listing contains about 120,000 distinct CDR3 sequences. Specimen: blood T cells: a sorted CD56 or NKG2C T cell subset, CD4+ or CD8+ T cells, or bulk PBMC T cells (not recorded which). All receptors come from a woman between 18 and 75 years old in good health.

The chain recombines TRBV7-9 with TRBJ2-5; no DNA is available, so the TRBD1 call from TCRdb remains unchecked. Germline loops: CDR1 SEHNR, CDR2 FQNEAQ (reference sequence). The CDR3 length is 15 residues. The CDR3: CASSPGGTPQETQYF.

The rearrangement links TRBV11-2 to TRBJ1-2; TCRdb proposes TRBD1, but this gene call is untestable without DNA. CDR3 length: 15 residues. Germline-derived CDR1 and CDR2 are SGHAT and FQNNGV. The CDR3 sequence: CASSLGQGAGYGYTF.

This rearrangement joins TRBV18 to TRBJ2-7; TCRdb selects TRBD1, and the lack of DNA leaves this call unchecked. Germline V gene data show CDR1 as KGHSH and CDR2 as LQKENI. The CDR3 is made up of 16 amino acids. Here the CDR3 reads CASSPRPGENYYEQYF.

The V call is TRBV7-9, the J call TRBJ1-3; TCRdb's assignment of TRBD1 cannot be checked, as there is no DNA. This CDR3 contains 13 residues. Per germline, CDR1 SEHNR and CDR2 FQNEAQ (reference sequence). This CDR3 reads CASSLVGTNTIYF.

CDR3 in amino acids: CSAQTDPSSYNEQFF. The chain joins TRBV20-1 to TRBJ2-1. CDR3 length equals 15 residues. Germline lookup yields CDR1 DFQATT and CDR2 SNEGSKA (reference sequence).

This chain connects TRBV20-1 to TRBJ2-3; TCRdb designates TRBD1, a call that cannot be tested without DNA. Per the germline V gene, CDR1 is DFQATT and CDR2 is SNEGSKA (reference sequence). The CDR3 consists of 13 residues. The CDR3 loop is CSATGQNTDTQYF.

The chain combines TRBV24-1 with TRBJ2-3; as DNA is missing, the TRBD1 call by TCRdb cannot be tested. Germline V gives CDR1 KGHDR, CDR2 SFDVKD. The CDR3 extends over 15 amino acids. CDR3 sequence: CATSATGGVTDTQYF.

The V call is TRBV27, the J call TRBJ1-2; TCRdb picks TRBD1, but there is no DNA to check that call. CDR3 length: 14 amino acids. Looked up from germline, CDR1 is MNHEY and CDR2 is SMNVEV (reference sequence). CDR3 loop: CASALGGSYYGYTF.

The rearrangement joins TRBV7-6 to TRBJ2-1; TCRdb picks TRBD1, but there is no DNA to check that call. This CDR3 comprises 12 residues. CDR1 and CDR2 (germline): SGHVS, FNYEAQ. This CDR3 is CASSQAPNEQFF.

The chain uses TRBV12-3 or TRBV12-4 and TRBJ2-2; no DNA is available, so the TRBD1 call from TCRdb remains unchecked. CDR3 size: 13 residues. The CDR3 region is CASSPGGARELFF.

V and J are TRBV6-5 and TRBJ1-5. Germline assignment: CDR1 MNHEY and CDR2 SVGAGI. CDR3 size: 14 residues. CDR3: CASSSDITNQPQHF.

The chain recombines TRBV19 with TRBJ2-2; TCRdb's D call, TRBD1, is unchecked because there is no DNA. In germline, CDR1 is LNHDA, CDR2 SQIVND (reference sequence). The CDR3 loop spans 14 amino acids. CDR3 sequence: CASSVAGFNGELFF.

This chain uses TRBV19 with TRBJ1-5; checking the TCRdb D call of TRBD1 is not possible without DNA. The CDR3 spans 14 residues. The germline CDR1 and CDR2 sequences are LNHDA and SQIVND (reference sequence). CDR3 loop: CASSIPGAHQPQHF. The entire variable domain, with the rest obtained from reference TRBV19 and TRBJ1-5, is as follows: DGGITQSPKYLFRKEGQNVTLSCEQNLNHDAMYWYRQDPGQGLRLIYYSQIVNDFQKGDIAEGYSVSREKKESFPLTVTSAQKNPTAFYLCASSIPGAHQPQHFGDGTRLSIL.

V usage is TRBV12-3 or TRBV12-4 and J usage is TRBJ2-7; TCRdb's D call, TRBD2, is unchecked because there is no DNA. This CDR3 is built from 14 residues. The CDR3 protein is CASTPGLAGYEQYF.

The chain combines TRBV6-5 with TRBJ1-2. CDR1 MNHEY and CDR2 SVGAGI come from the germline V gene. The CDR3 consists of 16 residues. This chain's CDR3 is CASSYSWTERLDGYTF.

The chain recombines TRBV4-1 with TRBJ1-1. Germline V gene lookup returns CDR1 MGHRA and CDR2 YSYEKL. The CDR3 is 15 residues long. CDR3 amino acids: CASSQEPQMNTEAFF.

The chain joins TRBV6-1 to TRBJ2-1; lacking DNA, the TRBD1 call made by TCRdb goes unchecked. The germline V gene has CDR1 MNHNS and CDR2 SASEGT. The CDR3 contains 17 residues. This CDR3 reads CASSVDLGTGSYNEQFF.

The chain employs TRBV7-9 and TRBJ1-1; TCRdb reports TRBD1, a call that lacks DNA to check it against. This CDR3 has 15 residues. Germline V gene lookup returns CDR1 SEHNR and CDR2 FQNEAQ (reference sequence). Here the CDR3 reads CASSPWGGHNTEAFF. Combining the CDR3 with reference TRBV7-9 and TRBJ1-1 gives the whole variable domain DTGVSQNPRHKITKRGQNVTFRCDPISEHNRLYWYRQTLGQGPEFLTYFQNEAQLEKSRLLSDRFSAERPKGSFSTLEIQRTEQGDSAMYLCASSPWGGHNTEAFFGQGTRLTVV.

V usage is TRBV11-1 and J usage is TRBJ2-2. Per the germline V gene, CDR1 is SGHAT and CDR2 is FQDESV (reference sequence). This CDR3 contains 18 residues. The CDR3 loop is CASSLGLWEYSNTGELFF.

The chain combines TRBV14 with TRBJ2-1; as DNA is missing, the TRBD2 call by TCRdb cannot be tested. CDR3 length: 21 residues. The V gene's germline CDR1 is SGHDN and CDR2 FVKESK. The CDR3 spells CASSQDPGRAETTGYYNEQFF.

The rearrangement links TRBV7-9 to TRBJ2-2; with no DNA, the TCRdb D assignment of TRBD1 cannot be verified. The CDR3 runs 14 residues. CDR1 is SEHNR, CDR2 FQNEAQ, per germline (reference sequence). The CDR3 loop reads CASSAQDSVGELFF.